Below, 17 T cell receptor beta chains from the same sample are listed, as sequenced in a study of blood T cell repertoires in COVID-19. Clones were read by immunoSEQ multiplex PCR, and TCRdb kept only the in-frame ones, dropping some. The sample shows roughly 30,000 clones, 75% to 90% of them seen only once. The sample consisted of peripheral blood. These receptors all come from a man at least 80 years old with acute or convalescent COVID-19.

This clone was found once. The chain combines TRBV19 with TRBJ1-6; the match to TRBD1 covers 7 bases. J lost 11 bases, V lost 3 bases, and 25 bases had no gene match. Germline CDR1 reads LNHDA; CDR2 reads SQIVND (reference sequence). The CDR3 totals 20 residues. The CDR3 DNA reads TGTGCCAGTAGTATCAGCGGACCCCGCCAGGGGGTGACGTCTAGTCCACCCCTCCACTTT. This encodes CASSISGPRQGVTSSPPLHF.

The chain links TRBV28 to TRBJ2-7; D may be TRBD2 (6 bases). The CDR3 consists of 16 residues. Germline CDR1 MDHEN, CDR2 SYDVKM. V shed 5 bases and J shed 5 bases, with 22 bases lying between them. The CDR3 is CASSLLARRGNHEQYF. The DNA for the CDR3 is TGTGCCAGCAGTCTATTAGCCCGACGCGGGAATCACGAGCAGTACTTC.

The chain has TRBV28 and TRBJ2-2; TRBD2 aligns across 12 bases. The CDR3 has 13 amino acids. Trimming took 8 bases from V and 5 from J; bases not matched to a gene: 0. CDR1 and CDR2 (germline): MDHEN, SYDVKM. The CDR3 protein is CASGTSGTGELFF. CDR3 nucleotides: TGTGCCAGCGGGACTAGCGGGACCGGGGAGCTGTTTTTT.

The V gene is TRBV19, the J gene TRBJ2-7; 9 bases line up with TRBD1. Germline trimming cut 4 bases from V and 0 bases from J; bases unmatched to any gene: 7. The CDR3 is 16 amino acids. Looked up from germline, CDR1 is LNHDA and CDR2 is SQIVND (reference sequence). CDR3 protein: CASSTPGTGNSYEQYF. CDR3 bases: TGTGCCAGTAGTACCCCCGGGACAGGGAACTCCTACGAGCAGTACTTC. Full variable domain (outside the CDR3, taken from reference TRBV19 and TRBJ2-7): DGGITQSPKYLFRKEGQNVTLSCEQNLNHDAMYWYRQDPGQGLRLIYYSQIVNDFQKGDIAEGYSVSREKKESFPLTVTSAQKNPTAFYLCASSTPGTGNSYEQYFGPGTRLTVT.

The chain recombines TRBV12-5 with TRBJ2-1, with 11 positions matching TRBD2. V shed 2 bases and J 7 bases; nucleotides not matched to a gene: 13. CDR1 and CDR2 from the germline V gene are LGHNT and FRNRAP. The CDR3 length is 18 residues. CDR3 sequence reads: CASGLSLAGGLRGNEQFF. CDR3 nucleotide sequence: TGTGCTAGTGGTTTGAGCCTAGCGGGAGGCCTCCGGGGTAATGAGCAGTTCTTC.

The chain is built from TRBV6-2 or TRBV6-3 and TRBJ2-5, with a weak D call TRBD1 (6 bases). V was clipped by 2 bases and J by 7 bases, with 14 bases between them. Germline assignment: CDR1 MNHEY and CDR2 SVGEGT. This CDR3 region has 14 residues. CDR3 sequence reads: CASSYPDSWGTQYF. The CDR3 DNA sequence: TGTGCCAGCAGTTACCCGGACAGTTGGGGGACCCAGTACTTC.

In this sample, this clone turned up a few times. The V and J genes are TRBV27 and TRBJ2-1; D remains unclear. The CDR3 has 13 residues. Trimming removed 3 bases at V and 8 bases at J, with 11 bases between. The germline gives CDR1 MNHEY, CDR2 SMNVEV (reference sequence). The CDR3 sequence: CASSFGSRYEQFF. The CDR3 bases are TGTGCCAGCAGTTTCGGTAGTCGTTATGAGCAGTTCTTC.

The rearrangement joins TRBV24-1 to TRBJ2-1; D unresolved. With 5 bases removed from V and 4 bases from J, the gap between germline ends came to 11 bases. There are 14 residues in the CDR3. Germline V gene lookup returns CDR1 KGHDR and CDR2 SFDVKD. This CDR3 reads CATSGRSRYNEQFF. The CDR3 bases are TGTGCCACCAGTGGCCGGTCGCGGTACAATGAGCAGTTCTTC.

The chain employs TRBV4-1 and TRBJ2-7; D may be TRBD1 (5 bases). Germline V gene data show CDR1 as MGHRA and CDR2 as YSYEKL. V was trimmed by 2 bases and J by 5 bases, leaving 19 bases between them. The CDR3 loop spans 16 amino acids. CDR3: CASSQLITTEANEQYF. The CDR3 bases are TGCGCCAGCAGCCAACTGATTACGACAGAGGCCAACGAGCAGTACTTC.

This clone was picked up a small number of times. CDR3 DNA sequence: TGCGCCAGCAGCTCAGGGGGGCCGTCCTACAATGAGCAGTTCTTC. Its translation: CASSSGGPSYNEQFF. The chain is built from TRBV5-1 and TRBJ2-1; possibly TRBD1 for D (7 bases). The germline V and J ends were trimmed by 3 bases and 1 base, with 11 bases remaining between them. This CDR3 comprises 15 residues. Per germline, CDR1 SGHRS and CDR2 YFSETQ. Combining the CDR3 with reference TRBV5-1 and TRBJ2-1 gives the whole variable domain KAGVTQTPRYLIKTRGQQVTLSCSPISGHRSVSWYQQTPGQGLQFLFEYFSETQRNKGNFPGRFSGRQFSNSRSEMNVSTLELGDSALYLCASSSGGPSYNEQFFGPGTRLTVL.

The chain is built from TRBV15 and TRBJ2-1, with D perhaps matching TRBD2 (6 bases). The germline V gene encodes CDR1 LNHNV and CDR2 YYDKDF (reference sequence). The CDR3 sequence is 12 residues long. V gave up 5 bases and J gave up 9 bases, with 11 bases separating them. The CDR3 loop is CATSHLGGEQFF. The CDR3 region has the DNA TGTGCCACCAGCCACCTGGGAGGTGAGCAGTTCTTC.

This chain connects TRBV7-2 to TRBJ2-1; no clear D. The CDR3 is 14 residues long. V shed 6 bases and J shed 6 bases, with 15 bases lying between them. The germline V gene has CDR1 SGHTA and CDR2 FQGNSA. CDR3 DNA: TGTGCCAGCAGACCGCTGGGCCCGGCCAATGAGCAGTTCTTC. It yields the protein CASRPLGPANEQFF.

J is TRBJ2-3 and V is TRBV29-1; the match to TRBD2 covers 9 bases. J was trimmed by 1 base and V by 5 bases; bases with no gene match: 7. Germline V gene lookup returns CDR1 SQVTM and CDR2 ANQGSEA. CDR3 length: 15 residues. In DNA form, the CDR3 reads TGCAGCGTTCTCCTTAGCGGGAGTGGCACAGATACGCAGTATTTT. This translates into CSVLLSGSGTDTQYF.

This chain uses TRBV5-1 with TRBJ2-1, with TRBD2 identical over 9 bases. V shed 0 bases and J 9 bases; nucleotides not matched to a gene: 10. The germline V gene has CDR1 SGHRS and CDR2 YFSETQ. There are 16 residues in the CDR3. The CDR3 sequence: CASSLGAGGPPREQFF. The CDR3 DNA sequence: TGCGCCAGCAGCTTGGGGGCGGGAGGGCCCCCCCGTGAGCAGTTCTTC.

The genes are TRBV5-1 and TRBJ2-7; 10 bases line up with TRBD1. The CDR3 covers 15 residues. V dropped 4 bases and J dropped 4; count of bases not matched to a gene: 8. The V gene's germline CDR1 is SGHRS and CDR2 YFSETQ. The CDR3 nucleotides are TGCGCCAGCAGCACCGGGACAGGGGATTTATACGAGCAGTACTTC. Translating gives CASSTGTGDLYEQYF.

The rearrangement uses TRBV6-6 and TRBJ1-4, with D hard to call. This CDR3 has 15 amino acids. The V and J ends lost 5 bases and 0 bases respectively, with 10 bases between them. Germline V gene sequence: CDR1 MNHNY, CDR2 SVGAGI (reference sequence). The DNA of the CDR3 is TGTGCCAGCAGTGGTCCGCAGGCAACTAATGAAAAACTGTTTTTT. Amino acid sequence: CASSGPQATNEKLFF.

This chain joins TRBV2 and TRBJ2-7; 11 nucleotides line up with TRBD1. This CDR3 contains 13 residues. Germline trimming cut 6 bases from V and 4 bases from J; bases unmatched to any gene: 2. Germline CDR1 is SNHLY and CDR2 is FYNNEI. CDR3 in DNA: TGTGCCAGCAGGGACAGGGGGCAATACGAGCAGTACTTC. As protein: CASRDRGQYEQYF.